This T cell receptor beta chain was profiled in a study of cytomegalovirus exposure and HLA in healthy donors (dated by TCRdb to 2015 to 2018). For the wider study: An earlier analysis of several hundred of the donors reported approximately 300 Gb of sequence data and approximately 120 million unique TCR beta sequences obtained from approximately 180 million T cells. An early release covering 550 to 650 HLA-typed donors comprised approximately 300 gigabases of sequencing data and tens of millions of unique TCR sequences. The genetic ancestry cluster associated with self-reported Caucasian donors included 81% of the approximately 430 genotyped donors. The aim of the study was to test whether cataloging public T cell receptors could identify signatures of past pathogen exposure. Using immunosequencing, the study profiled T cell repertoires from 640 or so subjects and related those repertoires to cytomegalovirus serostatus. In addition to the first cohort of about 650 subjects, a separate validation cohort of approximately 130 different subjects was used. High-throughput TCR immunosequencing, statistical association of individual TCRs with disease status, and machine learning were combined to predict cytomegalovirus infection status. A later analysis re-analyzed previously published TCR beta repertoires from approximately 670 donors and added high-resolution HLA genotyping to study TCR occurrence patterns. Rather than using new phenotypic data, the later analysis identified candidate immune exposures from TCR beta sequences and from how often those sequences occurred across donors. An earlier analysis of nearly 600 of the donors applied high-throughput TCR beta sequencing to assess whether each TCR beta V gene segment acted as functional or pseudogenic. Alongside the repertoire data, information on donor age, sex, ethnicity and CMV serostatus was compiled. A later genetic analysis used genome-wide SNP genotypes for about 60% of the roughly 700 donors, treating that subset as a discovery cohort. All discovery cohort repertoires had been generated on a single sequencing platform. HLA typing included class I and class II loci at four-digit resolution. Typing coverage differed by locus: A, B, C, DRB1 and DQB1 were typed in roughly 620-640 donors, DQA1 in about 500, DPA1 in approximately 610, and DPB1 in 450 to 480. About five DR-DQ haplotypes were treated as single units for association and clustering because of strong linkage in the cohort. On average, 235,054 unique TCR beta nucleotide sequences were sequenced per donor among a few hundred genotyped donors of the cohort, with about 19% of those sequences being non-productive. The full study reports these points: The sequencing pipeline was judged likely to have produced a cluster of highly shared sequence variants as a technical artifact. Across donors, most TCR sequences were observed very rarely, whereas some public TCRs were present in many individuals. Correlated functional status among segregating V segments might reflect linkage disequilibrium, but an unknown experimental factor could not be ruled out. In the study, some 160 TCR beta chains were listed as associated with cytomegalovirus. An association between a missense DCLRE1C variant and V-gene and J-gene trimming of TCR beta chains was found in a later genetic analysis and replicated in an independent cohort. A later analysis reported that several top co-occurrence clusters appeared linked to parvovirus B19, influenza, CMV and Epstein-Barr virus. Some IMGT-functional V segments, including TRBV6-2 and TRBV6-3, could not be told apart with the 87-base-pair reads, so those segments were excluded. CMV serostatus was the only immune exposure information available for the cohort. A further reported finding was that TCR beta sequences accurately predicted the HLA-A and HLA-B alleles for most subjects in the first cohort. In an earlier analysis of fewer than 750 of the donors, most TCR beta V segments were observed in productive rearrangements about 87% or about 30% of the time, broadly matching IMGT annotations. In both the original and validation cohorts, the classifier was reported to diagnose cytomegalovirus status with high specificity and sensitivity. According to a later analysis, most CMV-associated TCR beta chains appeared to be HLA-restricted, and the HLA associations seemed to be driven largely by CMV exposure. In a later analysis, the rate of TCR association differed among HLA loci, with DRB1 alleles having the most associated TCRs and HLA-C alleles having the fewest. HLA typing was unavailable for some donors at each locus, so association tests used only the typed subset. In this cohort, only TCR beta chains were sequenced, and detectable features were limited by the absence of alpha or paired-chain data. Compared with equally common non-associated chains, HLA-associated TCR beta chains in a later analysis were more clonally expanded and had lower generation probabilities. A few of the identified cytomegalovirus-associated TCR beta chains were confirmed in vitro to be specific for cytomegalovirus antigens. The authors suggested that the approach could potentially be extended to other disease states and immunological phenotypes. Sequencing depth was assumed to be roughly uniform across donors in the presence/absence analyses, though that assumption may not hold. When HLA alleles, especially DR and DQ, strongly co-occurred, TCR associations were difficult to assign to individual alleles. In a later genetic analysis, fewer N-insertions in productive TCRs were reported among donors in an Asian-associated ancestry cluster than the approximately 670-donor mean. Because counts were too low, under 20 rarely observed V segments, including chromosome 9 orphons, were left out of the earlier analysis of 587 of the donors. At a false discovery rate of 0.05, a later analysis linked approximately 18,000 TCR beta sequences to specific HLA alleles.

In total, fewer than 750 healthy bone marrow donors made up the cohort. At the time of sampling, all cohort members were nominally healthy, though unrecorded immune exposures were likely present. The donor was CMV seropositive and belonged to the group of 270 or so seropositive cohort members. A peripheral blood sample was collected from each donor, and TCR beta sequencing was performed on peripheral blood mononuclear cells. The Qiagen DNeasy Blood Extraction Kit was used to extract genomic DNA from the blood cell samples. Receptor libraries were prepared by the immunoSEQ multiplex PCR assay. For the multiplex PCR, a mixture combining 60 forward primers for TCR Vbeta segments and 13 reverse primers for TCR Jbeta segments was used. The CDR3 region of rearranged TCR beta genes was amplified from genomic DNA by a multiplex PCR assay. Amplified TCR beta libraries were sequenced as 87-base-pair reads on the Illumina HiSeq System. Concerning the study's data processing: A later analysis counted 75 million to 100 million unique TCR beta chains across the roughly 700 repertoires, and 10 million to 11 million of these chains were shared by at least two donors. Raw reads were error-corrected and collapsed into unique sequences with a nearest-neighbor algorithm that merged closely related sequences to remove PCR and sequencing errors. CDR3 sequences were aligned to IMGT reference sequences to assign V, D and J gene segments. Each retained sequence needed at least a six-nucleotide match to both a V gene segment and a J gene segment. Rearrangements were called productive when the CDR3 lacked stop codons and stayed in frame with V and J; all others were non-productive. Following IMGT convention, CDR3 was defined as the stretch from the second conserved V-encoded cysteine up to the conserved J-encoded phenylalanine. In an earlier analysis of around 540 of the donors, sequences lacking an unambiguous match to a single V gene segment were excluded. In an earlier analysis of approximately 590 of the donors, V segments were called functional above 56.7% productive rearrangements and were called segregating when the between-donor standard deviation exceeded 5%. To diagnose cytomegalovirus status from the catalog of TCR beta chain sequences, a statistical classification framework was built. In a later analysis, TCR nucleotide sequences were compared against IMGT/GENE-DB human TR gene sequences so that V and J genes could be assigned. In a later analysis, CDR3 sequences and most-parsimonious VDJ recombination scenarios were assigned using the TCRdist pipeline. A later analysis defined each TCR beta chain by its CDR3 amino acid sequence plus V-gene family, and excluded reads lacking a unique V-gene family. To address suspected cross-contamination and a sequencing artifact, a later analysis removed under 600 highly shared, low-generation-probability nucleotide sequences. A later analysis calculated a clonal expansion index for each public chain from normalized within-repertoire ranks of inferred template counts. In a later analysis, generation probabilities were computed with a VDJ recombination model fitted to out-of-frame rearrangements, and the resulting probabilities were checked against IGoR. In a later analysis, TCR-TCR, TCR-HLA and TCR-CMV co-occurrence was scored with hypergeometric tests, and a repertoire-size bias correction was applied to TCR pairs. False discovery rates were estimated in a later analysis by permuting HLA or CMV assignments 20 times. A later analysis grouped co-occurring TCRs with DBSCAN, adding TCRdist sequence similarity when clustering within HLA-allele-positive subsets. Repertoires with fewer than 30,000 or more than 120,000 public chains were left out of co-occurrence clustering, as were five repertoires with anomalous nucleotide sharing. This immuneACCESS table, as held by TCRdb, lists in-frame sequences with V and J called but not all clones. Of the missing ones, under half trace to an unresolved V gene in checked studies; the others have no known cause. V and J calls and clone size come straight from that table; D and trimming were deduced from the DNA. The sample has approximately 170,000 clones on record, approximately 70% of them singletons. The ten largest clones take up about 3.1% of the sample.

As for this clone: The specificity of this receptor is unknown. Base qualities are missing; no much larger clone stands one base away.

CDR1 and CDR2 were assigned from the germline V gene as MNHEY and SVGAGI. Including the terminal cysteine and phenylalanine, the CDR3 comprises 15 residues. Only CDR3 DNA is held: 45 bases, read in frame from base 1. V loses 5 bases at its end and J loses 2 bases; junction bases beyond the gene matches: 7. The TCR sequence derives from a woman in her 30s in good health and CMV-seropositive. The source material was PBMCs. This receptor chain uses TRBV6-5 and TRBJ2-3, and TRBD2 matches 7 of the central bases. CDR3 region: CASSARLAATDTQYF. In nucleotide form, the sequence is TGTGCCAGCAGTGCCCGACTAGCAGCCACAGATACGCAGTATTTT.